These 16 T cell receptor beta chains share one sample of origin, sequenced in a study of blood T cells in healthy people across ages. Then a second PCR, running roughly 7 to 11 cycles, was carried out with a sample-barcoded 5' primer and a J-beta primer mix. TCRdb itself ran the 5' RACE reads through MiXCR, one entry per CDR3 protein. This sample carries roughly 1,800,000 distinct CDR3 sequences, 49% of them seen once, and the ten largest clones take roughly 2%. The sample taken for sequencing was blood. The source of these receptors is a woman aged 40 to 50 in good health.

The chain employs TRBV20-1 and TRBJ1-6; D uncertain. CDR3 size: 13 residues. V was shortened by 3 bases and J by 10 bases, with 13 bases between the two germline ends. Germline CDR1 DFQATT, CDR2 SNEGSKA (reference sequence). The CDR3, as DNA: TGCAGTGCTAGTCAGCCGCCACGCTCACCCCTCCACTTT. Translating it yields CSASQPPRSPLHF.

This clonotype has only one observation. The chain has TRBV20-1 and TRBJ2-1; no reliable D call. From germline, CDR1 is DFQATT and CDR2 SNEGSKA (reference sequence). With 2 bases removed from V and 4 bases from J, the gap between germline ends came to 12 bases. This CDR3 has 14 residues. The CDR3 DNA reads TGCAGTGCTAGACAGCCCGTGGCGTACAATGAGCAGTTCTTC. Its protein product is CSARQPVAYNEQFF.

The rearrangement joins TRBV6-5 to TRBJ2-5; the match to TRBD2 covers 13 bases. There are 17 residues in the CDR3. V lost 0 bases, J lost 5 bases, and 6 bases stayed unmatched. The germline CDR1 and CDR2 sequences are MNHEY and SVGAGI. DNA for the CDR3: TGTGCCAGCAGTTACTCACTAGCGGGGGGGCAGGGTGAGACCCAGTACTTC. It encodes CASSYSLAGGQGETQYF.

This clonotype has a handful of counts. The CDR3 region is CASSEFQGRWRETQYF. Written as DNA, the CDR3 is TGTGCCAGCAGTGAATTTCAGGGTCGCTGGAGGGAGACCCAGTACTTC. The chain couples TRBV2 to TRBJ2-5; D possibly uses TRBD1 or TRBD2 (5 bases each). The CDR3 has 16 amino acids. CDR1 and CDR2 from the germline V gene are SNHLY and FYNNEI. V was cut by 2 bases and J by 5 bases, with 18 bases left in between. Supplemented by reference TRBV2 and TRBJ2-5, the full variable domain reads EPEVTQTPSHQVTQMGQEVILRCVPISNHLYFYWYRQILGQKVEFLVSFYNNEISEKSEIFDDQFSVERPDGSNFTLKIRSTKLEDSAMYFCASSEFQGRWRETQYFGPGTRLLVL.

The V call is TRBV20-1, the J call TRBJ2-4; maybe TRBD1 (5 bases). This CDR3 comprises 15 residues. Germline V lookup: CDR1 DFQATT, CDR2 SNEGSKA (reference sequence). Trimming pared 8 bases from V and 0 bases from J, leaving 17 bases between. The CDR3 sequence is CSTHSPGLAKNIQYF. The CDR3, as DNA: TGCAGTACGCATTCCCCAGGGTTAGCCAAAAACATTCAGTACTTC.

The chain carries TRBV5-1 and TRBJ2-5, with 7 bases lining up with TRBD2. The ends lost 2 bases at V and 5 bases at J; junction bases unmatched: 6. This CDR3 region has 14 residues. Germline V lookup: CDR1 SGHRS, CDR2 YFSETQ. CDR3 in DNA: TGCGCCAGCAGCTTTCAGGGAGGGTCGGAGACCCAGTACTTC. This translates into CASSFQGGSETQYF.

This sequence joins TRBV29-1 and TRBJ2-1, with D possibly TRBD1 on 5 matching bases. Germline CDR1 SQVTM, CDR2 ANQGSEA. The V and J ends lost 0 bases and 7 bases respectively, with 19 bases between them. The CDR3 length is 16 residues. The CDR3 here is CSVEDQGIPSGNEQFF. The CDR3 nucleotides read TGCAGCGTTGAAGATCAGGGCATACCCTCTGGGAATGAGCAGTTCTTC.

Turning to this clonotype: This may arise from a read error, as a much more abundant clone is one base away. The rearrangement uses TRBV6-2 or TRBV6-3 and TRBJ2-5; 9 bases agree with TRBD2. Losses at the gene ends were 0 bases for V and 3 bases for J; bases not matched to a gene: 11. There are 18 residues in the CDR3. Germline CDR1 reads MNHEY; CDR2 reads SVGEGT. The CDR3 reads CASSYSSWASGEKETQYF. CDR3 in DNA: TGTGCCAGCAGTTACTCCTCATGGGCTAGCGGGGAAAAAGAGACCCAGTACTTC.

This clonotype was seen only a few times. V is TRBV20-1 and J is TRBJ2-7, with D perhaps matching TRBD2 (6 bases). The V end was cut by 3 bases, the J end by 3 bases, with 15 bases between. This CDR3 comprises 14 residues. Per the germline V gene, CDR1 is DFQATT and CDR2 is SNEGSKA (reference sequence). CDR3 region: CSASGTQFLYEQYF. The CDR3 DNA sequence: TGCAGTGCTAGCGGGACTCAATTTCTCTACGAGCAGTACTTC.

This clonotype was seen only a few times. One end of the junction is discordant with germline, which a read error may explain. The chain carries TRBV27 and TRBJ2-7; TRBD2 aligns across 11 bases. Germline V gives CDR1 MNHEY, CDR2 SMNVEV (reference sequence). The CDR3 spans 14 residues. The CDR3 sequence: CASLNSGGAYEQYF. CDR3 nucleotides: TGTGCCAGCCTAAATAGCGGGGGGGCCTATGAGCAGTACTTC.

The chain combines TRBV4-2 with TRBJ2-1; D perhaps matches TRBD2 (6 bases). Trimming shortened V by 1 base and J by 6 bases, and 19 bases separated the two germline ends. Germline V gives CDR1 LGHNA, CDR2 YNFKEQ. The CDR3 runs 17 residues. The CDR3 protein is CASSQGNGLAGSNEQFF. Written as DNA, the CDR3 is TGTGCCAGCAGCCAAGGTAACGGTCTGGCGGGGAGCAATGAGCAGTTCTTC.

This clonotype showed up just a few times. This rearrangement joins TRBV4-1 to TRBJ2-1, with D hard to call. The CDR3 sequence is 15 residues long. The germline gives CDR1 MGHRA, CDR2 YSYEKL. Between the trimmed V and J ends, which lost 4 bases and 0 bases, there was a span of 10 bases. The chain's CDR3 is CASSRISSSYNEQFF. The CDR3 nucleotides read TGCGCCAGCAGCCGAATTTCTAGCTCCTACAATGAGCAGTTCTTC.

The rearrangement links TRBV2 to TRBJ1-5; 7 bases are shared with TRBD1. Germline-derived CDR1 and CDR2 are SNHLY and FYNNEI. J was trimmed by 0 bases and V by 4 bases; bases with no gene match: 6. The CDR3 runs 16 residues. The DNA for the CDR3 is TGTGCCAGCAGTGCCGGGACAGAGGCTAGCAATCAGCCCCAGCATTTT. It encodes CASSAGTEASNQPQHF.

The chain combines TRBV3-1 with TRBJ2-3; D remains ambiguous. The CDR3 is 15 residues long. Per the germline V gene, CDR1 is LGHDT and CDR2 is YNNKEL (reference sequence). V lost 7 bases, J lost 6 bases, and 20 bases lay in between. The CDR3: CASNPLVSLPDTQYF. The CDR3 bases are TGTGCCAGCAACCCGCTAGTAAGCTTACCGGATACGCAGTATTTT.

CDR3 region: CASSEALGGQEQYF. CDR3 DNA: TGTGCCAGCAGTGAAGCGTTGGGCGGACAGGAGCAGTACTTC. The chain has TRBV6-1 and TRBJ2-7; D is possibly TRBD1 (6 bases). Trimming shortened V by 0 bases and J by 7 bases, and 13 bases separated the two germline ends. Germline V lookup: CDR1 MNHNS, CDR2 SASEGT. This CDR3 is 14 amino acids long.

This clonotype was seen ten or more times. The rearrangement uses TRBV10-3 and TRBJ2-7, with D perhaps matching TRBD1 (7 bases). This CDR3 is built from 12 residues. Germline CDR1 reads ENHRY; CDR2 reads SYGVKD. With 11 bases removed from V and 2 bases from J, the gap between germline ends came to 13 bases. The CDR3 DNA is TGTGCCTCGGGGGACAGAACCTACGAGCAGTACTTC. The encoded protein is CASGDRTYEQYF.